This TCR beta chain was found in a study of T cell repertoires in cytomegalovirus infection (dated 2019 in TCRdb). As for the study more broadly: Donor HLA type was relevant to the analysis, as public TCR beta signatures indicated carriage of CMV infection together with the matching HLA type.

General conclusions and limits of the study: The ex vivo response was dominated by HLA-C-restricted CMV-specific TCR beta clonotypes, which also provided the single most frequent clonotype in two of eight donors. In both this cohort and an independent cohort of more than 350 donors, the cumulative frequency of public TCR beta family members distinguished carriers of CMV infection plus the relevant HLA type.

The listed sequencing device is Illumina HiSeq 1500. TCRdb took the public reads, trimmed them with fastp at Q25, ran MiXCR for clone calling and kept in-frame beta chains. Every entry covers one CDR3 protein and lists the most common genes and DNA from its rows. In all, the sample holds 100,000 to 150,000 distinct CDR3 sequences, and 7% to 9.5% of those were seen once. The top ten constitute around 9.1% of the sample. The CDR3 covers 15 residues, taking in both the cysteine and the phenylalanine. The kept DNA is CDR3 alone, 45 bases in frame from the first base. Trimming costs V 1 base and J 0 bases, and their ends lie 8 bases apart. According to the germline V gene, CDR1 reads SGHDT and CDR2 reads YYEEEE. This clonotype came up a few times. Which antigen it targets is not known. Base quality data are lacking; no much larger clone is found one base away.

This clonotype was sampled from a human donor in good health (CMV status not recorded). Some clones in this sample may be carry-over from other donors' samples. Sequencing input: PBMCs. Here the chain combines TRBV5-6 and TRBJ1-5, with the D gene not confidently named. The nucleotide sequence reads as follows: TGTGCCAGCAGCTTGAGGCATGGTAGCAATCAGCCCCAGCATTTT. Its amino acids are CASSLRHGSNQPQHF.